Listed below are T cell receptor beta chains from one sample, sequenced in a study of T cell changes during pregnancy in multiple sclerosis. Profiled with immunoSEQ multiplex PCR; TCRdb holds only in-frame clones, not every one. Of 50,000 to 70,000 clones in the sample, around 91% are singletons; the top ten hold 2% to 2.5%. The starting material was peripheral blood, obtained in the third trimester of pregnancy. Source of these receptors: a female donor in good health, enrolled as a control in a pregnancy study. Both conserved end residues are part of each CDR3. The D gene is left open where the match is weak. Part of the rows lack a size; the others show once, few, many or a class for expanded clones.

d_call	clone_size	j_call	v_call	cdr3_aa	cdr3_nt
TRBD1	-	TRBJ1-5	TRBV2	CASSETGRGPQHF	TGTGCCAGCAGTGAGACAGGGCGGGGGCCCCAGCATTTT
-	once	TRBJ2-3	TRBV21-1	CASSKGSFTDTQYF	TGTGCCAGCAGCAAAGGGAGCTTCACAGATACGCAGTATTTT
-	-	TRBJ1-3	TRBV18	CASSPTGTLGGNTIYF	TGTGCCAGCTCACCGACAGGAACCCTGGGGGGAAACACCATATATTTT
-	-	TRBJ2-3	TRBV5-4	CASSQRGTDTQYF	TGTGCCAGCAGCCAGAGGGGCACAGATACGCAGTATTTT
TRBD1	-	TRBJ2-1	TRBV7-9	CASRADRSRNEQFF	TGTGCCAGCAGGGCGGACAGGTCCCGAAATGAGCAGTTCTTC
TRBD1	-	TRBJ1-1	TRBV5-1	CASSLDRVGGTEAFF	TGCGCCAGCAGCTTAGACAGGGTGGGAGGAACTGAAGCTTTCTTT
TRBD1	-	TRBJ1-5	TRBV7-9	CASSSWTGGNNQPQHF	TGTGCCAGCAGCTCCTGGACAGGGGGAAACAATCAGCCCCAGCATTTT
TRBD2	few	TRBJ2-5	TRBV7-3	CASSLNGGETETQYF	TGTGCCAGCAGCTTAAACGGGGGGGAAACAGAGACCCAGTACTTC
TRBD2	-	TRBJ2-1	TRBV7-2	CASSYGTSVLEQFF	TGTGCCAGCAGCTACGGGACTAGCGTCTTGGAGCAGTTCTTC
-	-	TRBJ2-5	TRBV7-6	CASSLAQGKTQYF	TGTGCCAGCAGCTTAGCCCAGGGAAAGACCCAGTACTTC
-	-	TRBJ1-2	TRBV5-1	CASSLDRDYGYTF	TGCGCCAGCAGCTTGGACAGAGACTATGGCTACACCTTC
TRBD1	-	TRBJ2-7	TRBV5-6	CASSSLDRPYYEQYF	TGTGCCAGCAGCTCCTTGGACAGGCCCTACTACGAGCAGTACTTC
TRBD2	-	TRBJ2-7	TRBV4-1	CASRGGSSYEQYF	TGCGCCAGCCGGGGAGGGAGCTCCTACGAGCAGTACTTC
TRBD1	-	TRBJ2-7	TRBV27	CASSLGQAGDEQYF	TGTGCCAGCAGTTTAGGACAGGCCGGGGACGAGCAGTACTTC
TRBD2	-	TRBJ2-5	TRBV6-5	CASSYNGGGPETQYF	TGTGCCAGCAGTTACAACGGGGGGGGGCCGGAGACCCAGTACTTC
-	once	TRBJ2-3	TRBV6-5	CASSYSGDTQYF	TGTGCCAGCAGTTACTCTGGCGATACGCAGTATTTT
TRBD2	-	TRBJ2-1	TRBV5-1	CASSLGLAALRKQFF	TGCGCCAGCAGCCTCGGACTAGCGGCCCTCCGGAAGCAGTTCTTC
-	-	TRBJ2-3	TRBV28	CASGRGIMLDF	TGTGCCAGCGGTAGGGGCATCATGTTGGATTTT
TRBD2	-	TRBJ2-5	TRBV29-1	CSAGGEETQYF	TGCAGCGCCGGGGGGGAAGAGACCCAGTACTTC
TRBD2	once	TRBJ2-3	TRBV6-4	CASSDGEREADTQYF	TGTGCCAGCAGTGACGGGGAGCGGGAGGCAGATACGCAGTATTTT
-	-	TRBJ2-7	TRBV5-4	CASSFQRAGEQYF	TGTGCCAGCAGCTTTCAGAGGGCGGGGGAGCAGTACTTC
TRBD1	once	TRBJ2-1	TRBV9	CASSSTGNEQFF	TGTGCCAGCAGCTCGACAGGGAATGAGCAGTTCTTC
TRBD2	once	TRBJ2-1	TRBV7-6	CASSPGLAGGKQFF	TGTGCCAGCAGCCCTGGACTAGCGGGAGGGAAGCAGTTCTTC
-	-	TRBJ2-1	TRBV9	CASSVPASPYNEQFF	TGTGCCAGCAGCGTTCCGGCTAGCCCGTACAATGAGCAGTTCTTC
-	-	TRBJ2-5	TRBV21-1	CASSKGGKTSETQYF	TGTGCCAGCAGCAAAGGCGGGAAGACTTCAGAGACCCAGTACTTC
TRBD2	-	TRBJ2-1	TRBV15	CATSRDKGLAEYNEQFF	TGTGCCACCAGCAGAGATAAGGGACTAGCGGAATACAATGAGCAGTTCTTC
-	-	TRBJ2-1	TRBV29-1	CSVELLVRWKDEQFF	TGCAGCGTTGAGTTACTAGTAAGGTGGAAGGATGAGCAGTTCTTC
TRBD2	-	TRBJ2-3	TRBV28	CVSSDLAGPTDTQYF	TGTGTCAGCAGTGACCTAGCGGGACCCACAGATACGCAGTATTTT
-	-	TRBJ1-1	TRBV25-1	CASVAGSLGAFF	TGTGCCAGCGTTGCGGGGAGTTTGGGGGCTTTCTTT
TRBD2	-	TRBJ2-2	TRBV5-1	CASRLAGGVSTGELFF	TGCGCCAGTCGACTAGCGGGAGGAGTGAGCACCGGGGAGCTGTTTTTT
TRBD1	-	TRBJ2-7	TRBV10-1	CASSRDRVAHEQYF	TGCGCCAGCAGTAGGGACAGGGTTGCCCACGAGCAGTACTTC
-	-	TRBJ1-4	TRBV30	CAWSAKNLEKLFF	TGTGCCTGGAGTGCTAAGAACCTAGAAAAACTGTTTTTT
-	-	TRBJ1-2	TRBV28	CASSLWGYYGYTF	TGTGCCAGCAGTTTATGGGGCTACTATGGCTACACCTTC
-	-	TRBJ2-5	TRBV7-2	CASSVPGETQYF	TGTGCCAGCAGCGTCCCGGGGGAGACCCAGTACTTC
TRBD2	-	TRBJ2-1	TRBV18	CASSPGLAGTGGSEQFF	TGTGCCAGCTCACCCGGACTAGCGGGAACGGGGGGGAGTGAGCAGTTCTTC
TRBD1	-	TRBJ2-7	TRBV11-1	CASSWGQASYEQYF	TGTGCCAGCAGCTGGGGACAGGCTTCCTACGAGCAGTACTTC
-	once	TRBJ2-7	TRBV28	CASSLGVAYEQYF	TGTGCCAGCAGTTTAGGAGTTGCATACGAGCAGTACTTC
TRBD2	-	TRBJ2-1	TRBV6-1	CASSELGLADNNEQFF	TGTGCCAGCAGTGAATTGGGACTAGCAGATAACAATGAGCAGTTCTTC